This entry lists 27 T cell receptor beta chains sequenced from one sample in a study of blood T cell repertoires in COVID-19. Produced via immunoSEQ multiplex PCR; TCRdb's table is partial and in-frame only. Found here are more than 85,000 clones, 80% to 95% of them singletons; the top ten hold around 5.7%. The specimen was peripheral blood. The receptors originated from a man in his 70s with acute or convalescent COVID-19.

This clone is a singleton in its sample. The rearrangement joins TRBV21-1 to TRBJ1-1. TRBV21-1 is labeled a pseudogene. CDR3 length: 15 residues. The chain's CDR3 is CASSKNAGMNTEAFF. The CDR3 DNA sequence: TGTGCCAGCAGCAAAAACGCGGGGATGAACACTGAAGCTTTCTTT.

Here the CDR3 DNA reads TGTGCCAGTAGTATTGATGGACTAGCGGGTTACGAGCAGTACTTC. This gives the protein CASSIDGLAGYEQYF. The chain links TRBV19 to TRBJ2-7; TRBD2 agrees at 11 bases. Germline loops: CDR1 LNHDA, CDR2 SQIVND (reference sequence). The ends lost 3 bases at V and 4 bases at J; junction bases unmatched: 5. This CDR3 has 15 residues.

This sequence joins TRBV27 and TRBJ2-7; 13 bases align to TRBD2. The germline CDR1 and CDR2 sequences are MNHEY and SMNVEV (reference sequence). V was clipped by 8 bases and J by 2 bases; unmatched bases: 12. The CDR3 extends over 17 amino acids. Here the CDR3 DNA reads TGTGCCAGCTCCTCGACTAGCGGGAGGACCCCCCCCTACGAGCAGTACTTC. Translation: CASSSTSGRTPPYEQYF.

This chain links TRBV5-1 with TRBJ1-2, with D perhaps matching TRBD1 (5 bases). Germline CDR1 and CDR2: SGHRS and YFSETQ. CDR3 length equals 13 residues. Trimming pared 4 bases from V and 3 bases from J, leaving 10 bases between. CDR3 coding DNA: TGCGCCAGCAGCCCTGGGGGGGACTATGGCTACACCTTC. This gives the protein CASSPGGDYGYTF.

The V gene is TRBV7-6, the J gene TRBJ2-1; 9 nucleotides match TRBD1. Germline V gives CDR1 SGHVS, CDR2 FNYEAQ. This CDR3 comprises 16 residues. Trimming cost V 3 bases and J 7 bases; bases outside gene matches: 10. Here the CDR3 reads CASSLGQGLAVNEQFF. DNA of the CDR3: TGTGCCAGCAGCTTGGGACAGGGTCTCGCAGTGAATGAGCAGTTCTTC.

The rearrangement links TRBV18 to TRBJ1-1; 8 positions match TRBD1. With V trimmed by 6 bases and J by 5 bases, 5 bases remained unmatched. This CDR3 spans 13 amino acids. CDR1 and CDR2 (germline): KGHSH, LQKENI. CDR3: CASSPRTGTEAFF. CDR3 sequence (DNA): TGTGCCAGCTCCCCCCGGACAGGGACTGAAGCTTTCTTT.

V usage is TRBV28 and J usage is TRBJ1-4; D perhaps matches TRBD1 (6 bases). Germline V gives CDR1 MDHEN, CDR2 SYDVKM. The V gene lost 1 base and the J gene lost 3 bases, with 9 bases spanning the gap. The CDR3 is made up of 15 amino acids. CDR3 sequence reads: CASSLFGQSNEKLFF. In DNA, the CDR3 is TGTGCCAGCAGTTTATTCGGACAGTCTAATGAAAAACTGTTTTTT.

The chain recombines TRBV28 with TRBJ2-4, with 10 nucleotides matching TRBD2. The CDR3 spans 15 residues. Germline V CDR1 and CDR2: MDHEN, SYDVKM. The ends lost 4 bases at V and 6 bases at J; junction bases unmatched: 6. The CDR3 sequence: CASSSPAGGGNIQYF. The CDR3 bases are TGTGCCAGCAGTTCCCCAGCGGGAGGGGGAAACATTCAGTACTTC.

The count of this clone is one. In DNA, the CDR3 is TGTGCCAGCAGATCACTAGCGGGAGTAAAAGATACGCAGTATTTT. Residues: CASRSLAGVKDTQYF. The chain links TRBV7-8 to TRBJ2-3; 11 bases map to TRBD2. This CDR3 region has 15 residues. V dropped 6 bases and J dropped 5; count of bases not matched to a gene: 7. The germline V gene has CDR1 SGHVS and CDR2 FQNEAQ.

CDR3 residues: CASSSVSTDTQYF. In DNA, the CDR3 is TGTGCCAGCAGTTCGGTGAGCACAGATACGCAGTATTTT. The J gene is TRBJ2-3, the V gene TRBV12-3 or TRBV12-4; D remains ambiguous. The CDR3 is 13 amino acids. Trimming took off 4 bases at V and 0 bases at J, with 5 bases between the two ends.

The genes are TRBV5-1 and TRBJ2-3; 7 bases align to TRBD1. Trimming cost V 2 bases and J 3 bases; bases outside gene matches: 6. There are 15 residues in the CDR3. Germline V gives CDR1 SGHRS, CDR2 YFSETQ. The CDR3 DNA is TGCGCCAGCAGCTTCCGAGGGGGCGCAACAGATACGCAGTATTTT. As protein: CASSFRGGATDTQYF.

This chain uses TRBV6-5 with TRBJ2-2; no definite D call. This CDR3 has 11 residues. V was clipped by 6 bases and J by 6 bases, with 5 bases between them. Germline V gene data show CDR1 as MNHEY and CDR2 as SVGAGI. The CDR3 sequence: CASSSSGELFF. DNA of the CDR3: TGTGCCAGCAGCTCCTCCGGGGAGCTGTTTTTT.

The V call is TRBV10-3, the J call TRBJ2-7; D unclear. The V gene lost 2 bases and the J gene lost 0 bases, with 8 bases spanning the gap. This CDR3 is 14 amino acids long. Germline values: CDR1 ENHRY, CDR2 SYGVKD. CDR3 in amino acids: CAISEPATSYEQYF. In nucleotides, the CDR3 is TGTGCCATCAGTGAGCCAGCGACCTCCTACGAGCAGTACTTC.

The V call is TRBV5-1, the J call TRBJ2-7; 9 positions match TRBD1. Trimming cost V 0 bases and J 3 bases; bases outside gene matches: 1. CDR3 length equals 14 residues. CDR1 is SGHRS and CDR2 is YFSETQ in the germline V gene. In DNA, the CDR3 is TGCGCCAGCAGCTTGGGGACAGGGGTCTACGAGCAGTACTTC. Its protein product is CASSLGTGVYEQYF. Full variable domain (missing parts from reference TRBV5-1 and TRBJ2-7): KAGVTQTPRYLIKTRGQQVTLSCSPISGHRSVSWYQQTPGQGLQFLFEYFSETQRNKGNFPGRFSGRQFSNSRSEMNVSTLELGDSALYLCASSLGTGVYEQYFGPGTRLTVT.

The chain recombines TRBV5-1 with TRBJ2-1; maybe TRBD2 (5 bases). Trimming took 1 base from V and 8 from J, leaving 16 bases between them. Germline V lookup: CDR1 SGHRS, CDR2 YFSETQ. The length of the CDR3 is 15 residues. The CDR3 loop is CASSLLASSPHEQFF. The CDR3 region has the DNA TGCGCCAGCAGCTTGCTAGCTTCATCCCCGCATGAGCAGTTCTTC.

The gene calls are TRBV7-8 and TRBJ1-2, with a possible D match to TRBD1 (6 bases). V shed 1 base and J shed 2 bases, with 8 bases lying between them. The germline gives CDR1 SGHVS, CDR2 FQNEAQ. The CDR3 consists of 14 residues. The CDR3 sequence: CASSLVQGNYGYTF. The CDR3 nucleotides read TGTGCCAGCAGCTTAGTTCAGGGGAACTATGGCTACACCTTC.

The rearrangement links TRBV14 to TRBJ1-6, with a weak D call TRBD1 (6 bases). The CDR3 contains 15 residues. Looked up from germline, CDR1 is SGHDN and CDR2 is FVKESK. V lost 3 bases, J lost 11 bases, and 17 bases lay in between. CDR3 sequence reads: CASSQWRGGFTPLHF. The CDR3 DNA reads as TGTGCCAGCAGCCAGTGGAGAGGGGGATTCACACCCCTCCACTTT.

The rearrangement uses TRBV5-1 and TRBJ1-1; D ambiguous. Trimming pared 4 bases from V and 1 base from J, leaving 11 bases between. The CDR3 consists of 14 residues. In germline, CDR1 is SGHRS, CDR2 YFSETQ. Here the CDR3 reads CASSLTTGNTEAFF. In nucleotides, the CDR3 is TGCGCCAGCAGCCTCACGACGGGGAACACTGAAGCTTTCTTT.

The chain links TRBV5-6 to TRBJ1-5; D remains unclear. Germline CDR1 SGHDT, CDR2 YYEEEE. V lost 4 bases and J lost 5, with 7 bases in between. This CDR3 contains 12 residues. Here the CDR3 reads CASSANDQPQHF. The CDR3 DNA follows: TGTGCCAGCAGCGCGAACGATCAGCCCCAGCATTTT.

The V gene is TRBV28, the J gene TRBJ1-5, with 8 nucleotides matching TRBD1. The germline V gene has CDR1 MDHEN and CDR2 SYDVKM. The trim removed 6 bases at V and 9 bases at J, leaving 10 bases unmatched. This CDR3 spans 14 amino acids. CDR3 sequence: CASRGTGMSRPQHF. The CDR3 DNA reads TGTGCCAGCAGAGGGACAGGTATGAGTCGGCCCCAGCATTTT.

In this sample, this clone turned up once. The rearrangement joins TRBV9 to TRBJ2-2, with 8 bases identical to TRBD2. The junction had 2 bases not matched to a gene; V was cut back by 0 bases and J by 4 bases. The CDR3 sequence is 15 residues long. The germline V gene encodes CDR1 SGDLS and CDR2 YYNGEE. In DNA, the CDR3 is TGTGCCAGCAGCGTAGTTGGGACTAGCACCGGGGAGCTGTTTTTT. Amino acid sequence: CASSVVGTSTGELFF.

The rearrangement links TRBV7-9 to TRBJ2-7, with 9 nucleotides matching TRBD1. Per germline, CDR1 SEHNR and CDR2 FQNEAQ (reference sequence). The CDR3 loop spans 17 amino acids. The V and J ends lost 5 bases and 2 bases, in that order; junction bases with no gene match: 13. CDR3 in amino acids: CASSPMPGGQGAYEQYF. The CDR3 DNA sequence: TGTGCCAGCAGCCCAATGCCGGGGGGACAGGGCGCCTACGAGCAGTACTTC.

In nucleotides, the CDR3 is TGTGCCTCTCAGATAGGGAGCCATTACAGCTACACCTTC. Amino acids: CASQIGSHYSYTF. This chain connects TRBV30 to TRBJ1-2; D remains ambiguous. The germline CDR1 and CDR2 sequences are GTSNPN and SVGIG (reference sequence). The CDR3 length is 13 residues. V lost 7 bases and J lost 9, with 21 bases in between.

V is TRBV18 and J is TRBJ1-1; D is possibly TRBD1 (5 bases). This CDR3 has 13 residues. The germline V gene encodes CDR1 KGHSH and CDR2 LQKENI. Trimming cost V 5 bases and J 4 bases, with 11 bases left between them. The CDR3: CASSSVGGTEAFF. CDR3 DNA sequence: TGTGCCAGCTCATCAGTGGGGGGCACTGAAGCTTTCTTT.

The rearrangement joins TRBV18 to TRBJ2-2, with TRBD1 as a possible D gene (5 bases). In germline, CDR1 is KGHSH, CDR2 LQKENI. The CDR3 contains 15 residues. V dropped 2 bases and J dropped 4 bases, with 11 bases sitting between them. For the CDR3, the DNA is TGTGCCAGCTCACCATCGACAGTAACCACCGGGGAGCTGTTTTTT. This encodes CASSPSTVTTGELFF. The full variable domain, its missing parts supplied by reference TRBV18 and TRBJ2-2, is NAGVMQNPRHLVRRRGQEARLRCSPMKGHSHVYWYRQLPEEGLKFMVYLQKENIIDESGMPKERFSAEFPKEGPSILRIQQVVRGDSAAYFCASSPSTVTTGELFFGEGSRLTVL.

The chain recombines TRBV7-3 with TRBJ2-2; 14 bases agree with TRBD2. Germline V gene data show CDR1 as SGHTA and CDR2 as FQGTGA. The junction had 5 bases not matched to a gene; V was cut back by 4 bases and J by 4 bases. The CDR3 covers 17 residues. The CDR3 DNA reads as TGTGCCAGCAGCTCTGGGACTAGCGGGAGTATCACCGGGGAGCTGTTTTTT. Amino acids: CASSSGTSGSITGELFF.

J is TRBJ2-1 and V is TRBV6-5; D ambiguous. Germline CDR1 and CDR2: MNHEY and SVGAGI. The CDR3 contains 15 residues. Trimming took 0 bases from V and 4 from J, leaving 10 bases between them. DNA for the CDR3: TGTGCCAGCAGTTACTCGAGCTTGATATACAATGAGCAGTTCTTC. It codes for CASSYSSLIYNEQFF.